This is a list of T cell receptor beta chains from one sample in a study of blood T cells in healthy people across ages. TCRdb reprocessed the 5' RACE reads via MiXCR and lists one record per CDR3 protein. The repertoire holds fewer than 750,000 distinct CDR3 sequences, with around half as singletons. Material: blood. These receptors came from an elderly man in good health. The CDR3 runs from the conserved cysteine through the conserved F or W. A D gene is named only where the DNA matches it firmly. A clone size is listed for some rows: how often the clone was seen (once, few, many), or a class if it is expanded.

cdr3_aa	cdr3_nt	j_call	d_call	v_call	clone_size
CASSYSPGRETQYF	TGTGCCAGCAGTTACTCGCCGGGGCGGGAGACCCAGTACTTC	TRBJ2-5	-	TRBV6-5	few
CASSQGLAGDFSTDTQYF	TGTGCCAGCAGCCAAGGACTAGCGGGAGACTTTAGCACAGATACGCAGTATTTT	TRBJ2-3	TRBD2	TRBV4-2	few
CASRHMGHRTYF	TGTGCCAGCAGACACATGGGACACCGAACGTACTTC	TRBJ2-7	-	TRBV25-1	-
CASTPLAVANGGEQFF	TGTGCCAGCACTCCCCTGGCAGTTGCGAATGGGGGTGAGCAGTTCTTC	TRBJ2-1	-	TRBV12-3/TRBV12-4	-
CASSLSTDRTHLDTQYF	TGTGCCAGCAGTTTATCAACTGACAGGACCCATTTGGATACGCAGTATTTT	TRBJ2-3	-	TRBV27	few
CAISQARGQGNQPQHF	TGTGCCATCAGCCAAGCTAGGGGACAGGGCAATCAGCCCCAGCATTTT	TRBJ1-5	TRBD1	TRBV10-3	-
CASSVGGTNTGELFF	TGTGCCAGCAGCGTAGGCGGGACGAACACCGGGGAGCTGTTTTTT	TRBJ2-2	-	TRBV9	-
CASSSSSGSFYEQYF	TGCGCCAGCAGCAGTTCTAGCGGCAGTTTCTACGAGCAGTACTTC	TRBJ2-7	TRBD2	TRBV5-1	-
CSARGFDEQFF	TGCAGCGCCAGGGGTTTCGATGAGCAGTTCTTC	TRBJ2-1	-	TRBV29-1	-
CASSYRRDRGNVGYTF	TGTGCCAGCAGTTACCGCCGGGACAGGGGTAATGTTGGCTACACCTTC	TRBJ1-2	TRBD1	TRBV6-6	many
CASSDLTGGVTEAFF	TGTGCCAGCAGTGATCTGACAGGGGGTGTGACTGAAGCTTTCTTT	TRBJ1-1	TRBD1	TRBV28	-
CASSLAPGGLISYEQYF	TGCGCCAGCAGCTTGGCCCCTGGGGGGCTCATCTCCTACGAGCAGTACTTC	TRBJ2-7	-	TRBV5-1	few
CASMRRESNGELFF	TGCGCCAGTATGCGGCGGGAGTCGAACGGGGAGCTGTTTTTT	TRBJ2-2	TRBD2	TRBV5-1	-
CSAKTETNTEAFF	TGCAGCGCCAAGACAGAGACGAACACTGAAGCTTTCTTT	TRBJ1-1	-	TRBV29-1	-
CASSQDLQGYYEQYF	TGTGCCAGCAGCCAAGATCTACAGGGGTACTACGAGCAGTACTTC	TRBJ2-7	TRBD1	TRBV4-2	-
CASSPTDSGGPTNEQFF	TGTGCCAGCAGTCCGACGGATAGCGGGGGGCCCACCAATGAGCAGTTCTTC	TRBJ2-1	TRBD2	TRBV6-6	many
CASSVRTSADTQYF	TGTGCCAGCAGCGTACGGACTAGTGCAGATACGCAGTATTTT	TRBJ2-3	TRBD2	TRBV2	once
CSANRQGPEQYF	TGCAGTGCAAATAGACAGGGCCCCGAGCAGTACTTC	TRBJ2-7	TRBD1	TRBV20-1	-
CASGLEQGADTQYF	TGCGCCAGCGGCTTGGAACAGGGAGCAGATACGCAGTATTTT	TRBJ2-3	-	TRBV5-1	once
CSAVARNTYEQYF	TGCAGTGCCGTCGCCAGGAACACCTACGAGCAGTACTTC	TRBJ2-7	-	TRBV20-1	-
CSAAGTGVYEQYF	TGCAGTGCAGCCGGGACAGGGGTTTACGAGCAGTACTTC	TRBJ2-7	TRBD1	TRBV20-1	-
CASSIDGGSGYTF	TGTGCCAGCAGCATCGATGGTGGGAGTGGCTACACCTTC	TRBJ1-2	-	TRBV7-9	many
CATRQGGETQFF	TGTGCCACCAGACAGGGGGGAGAGACCCAGTTCTTC	TRBJ2-1	TRBD1	TRBV10-3	-
CASSLERRGRPLTEAFF	TGTGCCAGCAGCTTAGAGCGCCGTGGCAGGCCCCTCACTGAAGCTTTCTTT	TRBJ1-1	-	TRBV7-6	-
CASSPTSGRAGVDTQYF	TGCGCCAGCAGTCCTACTAGCGGGAGGGCCGGGGTAGATACGCAGTATTTT	TRBJ2-3	TRBD2	TRBV5-1	-
CASGFPRRTGRCTDTQYF	TGTGCCAGCGGGTTCCCCCGTCGGACAGGAAGATGCACAGATACGCAGTATTTT	TRBJ2-3	TRBD1	TRBV25-1	-
CASSQQGHGEQYF	TGCGCCAGCAGCCAACAGGGACACGGCGAGCAGTACTTC	TRBJ2-7	-	TRBV4-1	few
CASSPNRPEQYF	TGTGCCAGCAGCCCGAATCGACCCGAGCAGTACTTC	TRBJ2-7	-	TRBV28	-
CASSLFRDPTLGYEQYF	TGTGCCAGCAGCTTATTCCGGGACCCCACTCTTGGCTACGAGCAGTACTTC	TRBJ2-7	-	TRBV7-2	-
CASSLAGWVDEQFF	TGTGCCAGCAGCTTAGCGGGATGGGTCGATGAGCAGTTCTTC	TRBJ2-1	-	TRBV7-9	few
CASSLGAPADTQYF	TGTGCCAGCAGCTTAGGCGCCCCCGCAGATACGCAGTATTTT	TRBJ2-3	-	TRBV7-9	-
CASSYQRRSGNTIYF	TGTGCCAGCAGTTACCAACGCCGCTCTGGAAACACCATATATTTT	TRBJ1-3	-	TRBV6-5	-
CASSKIAGTVANEQFF	TGTGCCAGCAGCAAGATTGCCGGGACGGTAGCTAATGAGCAGTTCTTC	TRBJ2-1	-	TRBV21-1	-
CSASLGGYGYTF	TGCAGTGCTAGCCTGGGTGGCTATGGCTACACCTTC	TRBJ1-2	-	TRBV20-1	-
CASRAGIQETQYF	TGTGCCAGCAGGGCGGGAATCCAAGAGACCCAGTACTTC	TRBJ2-5	-	TRBV6-2/TRBV6-3	few
CASSSGPGRTDTQYF	TGTGCCAGCAGCTCCGGTCCGGGTAGGACAGATACGCAGTATTTT	TRBJ2-3	-	TRBV7-3	-
CASSQRSGGGTQYF	TGTGCCAGCAGCCAACGTAGCGGGGGGGGGACCCAGTACTTC	TRBJ2-5	TRBD2	TRBV3-1	few
CASRPTGNEKLFF	TGTGCCAGCAGGCCTACAGGGAACGAAAAACTGTTTTTT	TRBJ1-4	-	TRBV12-3/TRBV12-4	-
CASSYSTSGAYEQYF	TGTGCCAGCAGTTACTCGACTAGCGGGGCCTACGAGCAGTACTTC	TRBJ2-7	TRBD2	TRBV6-2/TRBV6-3	-
CASSFRTGANQPQHF	TGTGCCAGCAGCTTCAGGACAGGGGCCAATCAGCCCCAGCATTTT	TRBJ1-5	TRBD1	TRBV5-5	-
CASSGQGRGTDTQYF	TGTGCCAGCAGCGGACAGGGGAGGGGTACAGATACGCAGTATTTT	TRBJ2-3	TRBD1	TRBV7-9	few
CSVETGTETQYF	TGTAGCGTTGAAACAGGGACGGAGACCCAGTACTTC	TRBJ2-5	-	TRBV29-1	-
CASSYGSSGNTIYF	TGTGCCAGCAGTTACGGTAGCTCTGGAAACACCATATATTTT	TRBJ1-3	-	TRBV6-6	-
CASGGPETQYF	TGTGCCAGCGGGGGCCCTGAGACCCAGTACTTC	TRBJ2-5	-	TRBV6-6	many
CASSPRSSGGGEQFF	TGTGCCAGCAGCCCCCGTAGTAGCGGAGGTGGTGAGCAGTTCTTC	TRBJ2-1	-	TRBV7-3	-
CASSRRYREHNEKLFF	TGTGCCAGCAGTCGACGGTACAGGGAACACAATGAAAAACTGTTTTTT	TRBJ1-4	-	TRBV12-3/TRBV12-4	-
CASSLDRVVGEQYF	TGTGCCAGCAGCTTAGACAGGGTTGTGGGCGAGCAGTACTTC	TRBJ2-7	-	TRBV7-2	-
CASTVFGQGEAFF	TGTGCCAGCACCGTGTTTGGACAGGGTGAAGCTTTCTTT	TRBJ1-1	TRBD1	TRBV7-9	-
CSASTHGTPLGYEQYF	TGCAGTGCCTCGACCCACGGGACTCCCCTAGGCTACGAGCAGTACTTC	TRBJ2-7	-	TRBV20-1	few
CASSPDAAGHYGYTF	TGCGCCAGCAGCCCTGACGCGGCAGGGCACTATGGCTACACCTTC	TRBJ1-2	-	TRBV4-3	few
CSASAAGENSPLHF	TGCAGTGCTAGTGCGGCCGGGGAAAATTCACCCCTCCACTTT	TRBJ1-6	-	TRBV20-1	many
CASSNSGRLLDEQFF	TGTGCCAGCAGCAACAGCGGGAGGCTTCTGGATGAGCAGTTCTTC	TRBJ2-1	TRBD2	TRBV7-2	-
CASSLNPGLSGANVLTF	TGCGCCAGCAGCTTAAACCCCGGACTTTCCGGGGCCAACGTCCTGACTTTC	TRBJ2-6	-	TRBV5-1	many
CASSVGDRLYEQYF	TGTGCCAGCAGCGTCGGGGACAGACTCTACGAGCAGTACTTC	TRBJ2-7	TRBD1	TRBV9	-
CASSQGTVTEAFF	TGTGCCAGCAGCCAAGGGACAGTCACTGAAGCTTTCTTT	TRBJ1-1	-	TRBV3-1	-
CSARLGATTNEKLFF	TGCAGTGCTAGACTGGGGGCCACAACTAATGAAAAACTGTTTTTT	TRBJ1-4	-	TRBV20-1	-
CASSFWQGGGMNTEAFF	TGTGCCAGCAGTTTTTGGCAGGGAGGGGGCATGAACACTGAAGCTTTCTTT	TRBJ1-1	TRBD1	TRBV28	-
CASSQGYSYEQYF	TGCGCCAGCAGTCAAGGGTACAGCTACGAGCAGTACTTC	TRBJ2-7	-	TRBV23-1	-
CASSYSASLGSDTQYF	TGTGCCAGCAGTTACTCTGCAAGCTTAGGCTCAGATACGCAGTATTTT	TRBJ2-3	-	TRBV6-6	-